This is a list of T cell receptor beta chains from one sample in a study of blood T cell repertoires in COVID-19. Sequencing used immunoSEQ multiplex PCR; TCRdb keeps in-frame clones, though not all of them. The table records about 240,000 clones, roughly 83% of them present only once. The material sequenced was peripheral blood. Source of these receptors: a woman of 80 years or more with acute or convalescent COVID-19. Each CDR3 is given without its conserved first and last residue.

j_call,v_call,cdr3_aa
TRBJ2-3,TRBV5-1,ASSPDGQATDTQY
TRBJ1-4,TRBV2,ASSGGVVNEKLF
TRBJ1-6,TRBV20-1,SARRNSPLH
TRBJ1-1,TRBV5-1,ASSLDAGKITEAF
TRBJ1-1,TRBV25-1,ASRTFMNTEAF
TRBJ1-1,TRBV4-2,ASSQVGGWDTEAF
TRBJ2-5,TRBV9,ASSVVAAGGQETQY
TRBJ1-5,TRBV10-3,AISTGESQPQH
TRBJ2-5,TRBV7-9,ASSLGPDTVRYQETQY
TRBJ1-4,TRBV5-1,ASSLASGQFPPTNEKLF
TRBJ2-5,TRBV3-1/TRBV3-2,ASSRAGGQETQY
TRBJ1-2,TRBV12-3/TRBV12-4,ASSLQGQGYT
TRBJ2-1,TRBV19,ASGTGLRDEQF
TRBJ1-6,TRBV10-2,ASSDSTGAAHSPLH
TRBJ2-3,TRBV28,ASSLLAGNTDTQY
TRBJ1-5,TRBV2,ASNNRENQPQH
TRBJ1-1,TRBV6-5,ASSYLTEAF
TRBJ2-7,TRBV18,ASSPRSYEQY
TRBJ1-2,TRBV7-2,ASSSTSGGYGYT
TRBJ1-2,TRBV9,ASSVASGQGNYGYT
TRBJ1-5,TRBV19,ASSIGGGEPQH
TRBJ2-1,TRBV10-3,AISDGQGYNEQF
TRBJ1-5,TRBV7-2,ASSLVPGKEPQH
TRBJ1-4,TRBV7-9,ASSSQGAPNEKLF
TRBJ2-1,TRBV11-2,ASSLEGRGYNEQF
TRBJ1-3,TRBV15,ATSRGDSTVSGNTIY
TRBJ1-5,TRBV9,ASSAGTGGQPQH
TRBJ1-3,TRBV5-1,ASSNARGQGNTIY
TRBJ2-7,TRBV27,ASSSRGISYEQY
TRBJ1-1,TRBV2,ASSVRNTEAF
TRBJ1-1,TRBV5-4,ASSLGHRSGALNTEAF
TRBJ1-5,TRBV27,ASSLGAGTVTWPQH
TRBJ2-3,TRBV10-3,AISETTSGGRDTQY
TRBJ1-5,TRBV10-3,AISEFEGTSSNQPQH
TRBJ2-7,TRBV24-1,ATSDNPGQGYEQY
TRBJ1-2,TRBV28,ASSLTGYGYT
TRBJ1-2,TRBV7-6,ASSLGPGGTSSYT
TRBJ1-1,TRBV28,ASRTRRGGASDEAF
TRBJ1-1,TRBV9,ASSVGGFRGTEAF